The present T cell receptor beta chain was sequenced within a study of breast tumors, draining lymph nodes, adjacent tissues. Findings of the study overall: Tumor TCR diversity was below lymph nodes but above nontumor tissue. Data only fit, rather than demonstrated, lymph node origin of most tumor T cells. Luminal-like breast cancer showed significantly higher tumor–nontumor repertoire similarity than basal-like. Data fit most tumor T cells coming from lymph node, expanding in tumor.

The CDR3 covers 15 residues. Between the trimmed V and J ends, which lost 3 bases and 2 bases, there was a span of 11 bases. Germline assignment: CDR1 LGHDT and CDR2 YNNKEL (reference sequence). Axillary draining lymph nodes of breast cancer patients supplied the node samples. TCRdb called the multiplex PCR reads again in MiXCR, with one record for every CDR3 protein. The sample consists of about 220,000 distinct CDR3 sequences, roughly a third of them appearing once. In this sample, this clonotype turned up a few times. Its antigen is not identified. This chain links TRBV3-1 with TRBJ1-3; possible D gene TRBD1, 6 bases. This clonotype originated in a female donor with breast cancer. Some clones in this sample may be carry-over from other donors' samples. The sample taken for sequencing was axillary lymph node tissue. CDR3 bases: TGTGCCAGCAGCCAGGGGGCAGGGGCTGGAAACACCATATATTTT. Translated, it gives CASSQGAGAGNTIYF.